These 20 T cell receptor beta chains were sequenced from one sample in a study of cytomegalovirus exposure and HLA in healthy donors. The PCR was carried out with 60 Vbeta primers and 13 Jbeta primers. Clones were sequenced by immunoSEQ multiplex PCR, and TCRdb holds only the in-frame ones, with some missing. This sample yields roughly 170,000 clones, of which about four fifths are seen a single time; 4.5% to 5.5% belongs to the top ten. Sequencing was carried out using PBMCs. The receptors here all came from a young man in good health and CMV-seronegative.

A few counts support this clone. The chain employs TRBV4-2 and TRBJ1-1, with 7 nucleotides matching TRBD1. CDR3 length: 16 amino acids. V trimming: 7 bases; J trimming: 0 bases; junction bases outside the gene matches: 11. Germline V gives CDR1 LGHNA, CDR2 YNFKEQ. The CDR3 protein is CASISGQEGLNTEAFF. Written as DNA, the CDR3 is TGTGCCAGCATATCCGGACAGGAGGGCCTGAACACTGAAGCTTTCTTT.

The V call is TRBV19, the J call TRBJ1-2; 7 bases align to TRBD1. This CDR3 contains 16 residues. V shed 3 bases and J 3 bases; nucleotides not matched to a gene: 10. Germline CDR1 reads LNHDA; CDR2 reads SQIVND (reference sequence). This CDR3 reads CASSIGGQFLDYGYTF. The CDR3 bases are TGTGCCAGTAGTATCGGGGGACAGTTCCTTGACTATGGCTACACCTTC.

The chain is built from TRBV21-1 and TRBJ1-1; the tabulated D call, TRBD1, remains unverified against the DNA. TRBV21-1 corresponds to a pseudogene. This CDR3 spans 14 amino acids. CDR3: CASSRQGPFPEAFF. In DNA form, the CDR3 reads TGTGCCAGCAGCAGACAGGGCCCGTTCCCTGAAGCTTTCTTT.

This clone appeared once. The chain is built from TRBV28 and TRBJ2-2, with TRBD2 matching 8 bases. V trimming: 2 bases; J trimming: 4 bases; junction bases outside the gene matches: 12. CDR1 and CDR2 from the germline V gene are MDHEN and SYDVKM. This CDR3 comprises 18 residues. The CDR3 reads CASSLRISGRSPTGELFF. The DNA for the CDR3 is TGTGCCAGCAGTTTAAGGATAAGCGGGAGATCGCCCACCGGGGAGCTGTTTTTT.

The J gene is TRBJ2-7, the V gene TRBV4-1, with D perhaps matching TRBD1 (5 bases). The V gene lost 1 base and the J gene lost 0 bases, with 10 bases spanning the gap. The CDR3 is 15 amino acids. CDR1 and CDR2 (germline): MGHRA, YSYEKL. The chain's CDR3 is CASSQGQHNSYEQYF. CDR3 sequence (DNA): TGCGCCAGCAGCCAAGGACAGCATAACTCCTACGAGCAGTACTTC.

The chain employs TRBV5-1 and TRBJ2-2, with D possibly matching TRBD2 (5 bases). The CDR3 is 17 residues long. V lost 0 bases to trimming and J lost 2 bases, with 14 bases between them. Germline V lookup: CDR1 SGHRS, CDR2 YFSETQ. The CDR3 sequence is CASSLEGAQFNTGELFF. Written as DNA, the CDR3 is TGCGCCAGCAGCTTGGAGGGAGCACAATTCAACACCGGGGAGCTGTTTTTT.

The count of this clone is one. This chain joins TRBV5-1 and TRBJ2-3, with D tentatively TRBD1 (5 bases). Trimming pared 1 base from V and 2 bases from J, leaving 8 bases between. This CDR3 spans 14 amino acids. Germline V CDR1 and CDR2: SGHRS, YFSETQ. The chain's CDR3 is CASSLSQDTDTQYF. The CDR3, as DNA: TGCGCCAGCAGCTTGTCACAGGACACAGATACGCAGTATTTT.

The chain combines TRBV30 with TRBJ2-3; 11 bases agree with TRBD2. Germline V gives CDR1 GTSNPN, CDR2 SVGIG (reference sequence). Germline trimming cut 2 bases from V and 2 bases from J; bases unmatched to any gene: 3. There are 15 residues in the CDR3. The CDR3 coding sequence is TGTGCCTGGAGTTATAGCGGGAGGGTCACAGATACGCAGTATTTT. It translates to CAWSYSGRVTDTQYF.

V and J are TRBV27 and TRBJ2-7; weak D call: TRBD1 (5 bases). This CDR3 region has 14 residues. Between the trimmed V and J ends, which lost 3 bases and 2 bases, there was a span of 11 bases. The germline CDR1 and CDR2 sequences are MNHEY and SMNVEV (reference sequence). The CDR3, as DNA: TGTGCCAGCAGTTTCCTTGACAGCCCCTACGAGCAGTACTTC. Translated, it gives CASSFLDSPYEQYF.

The count of this clone is one. V and J are TRBV28 and TRBJ2-2; the match to TRBD2 covers 7 bases. The V segment lost 3 bases and the J segment 0 bases; nucleotides outside the gene matches: 4. The CDR3 totals 16 residues. Germline values: CDR1 MDHEN, CDR2 SYDVKM. The CDR3 protein is CASSFLRETNTGELFF. The CDR3 DNA reads as TGTGCCAGCAGTTTTTTGCGGGAGACGAACACCGGGGAGCTGTTTTTT.

This clone has just one count. V is TRBV5-1 and J is TRBJ1-2; 7 bases agree with TRBD1. Germline trimming cut 2 bases from V and 3 bases from J; bases unmatched to any gene: 1. Looked up from germline, CDR1 is SGHRS and CDR2 is YFSETQ. This CDR3 region has 13 residues. The CDR3 DNA follows: TGCGCCAGCAGCTTCGGACAGGACTATGGCTACACCTTC. Its translation: CASSFGQDYGYTF.

V usage is TRBV2 and J usage is TRBJ2-1; possible D gene TRBD2, 6 bases. Germline-derived CDR1 and CDR2 are SNHLY and FYNNEI. The CDR3 consists of 14 residues. With 6 bases removed from V and 6 bases from J, the gap between germline ends came to 15 bases. Here the CDR3 reads CASRSGLSPNEQFF. The CDR3 nucleotides are TGTGCCAGCAGGTCGGGACTCTCGCCCAATGAGCAGTTCTTC.

J is TRBJ2-5 and V is TRBV28; 8 bases agree with TRBD1. The CDR3 extends over 16 amino acids. The V gene's germline CDR1 is MDHEN and CDR2 SYDVKM. V lost 6 bases, J lost 7 bases, and 16 bases stayed unmatched. Written as DNA, the CDR3 is TGTGCCAGCAGAAGCCGCCACGACAGGGGAAGGGTGACCCAGTACTTC. This gives the protein CASRSRHDRGRVTQYF.

This clone was seen only a few times. This rearrangement joins TRBV6-5 to TRBJ2-7; D unresolved. Trimming removed 0 bases at V and 0 bases at J, with 6 bases between. CDR1 is MNHEY and CDR2 is SVGAGI in the germline V gene. The CDR3 spans 14 residues. CDR3 in DNA: TGTGCCAGCAGTTACTCGGGCAGCTCCTACGAGCAGTACTTC. Amino acid sequence: CASSYSGSSYEQYF.

The V call is TRBV7-8, the J call TRBJ1-5; D may be TRBD1 (5 bases). This CDR3 contains 16 residues. Trimming cost V 1 base and J 2 bases, with 12 bases left between them. Germline-derived CDR1 and CDR2 are SGHVS and FQNEAQ. The CDR3 nucleotides read TGTGCCAGCAGCTTAGAAGCGGGGCGTGGCAATCAGCCCCAGCATTTT. Translated, it gives CASSLEAGRGNQPQHF.

The chain has TRBV10-1 and TRBJ2-5, with TRBD1 matching 7 bases. V lost 5 bases, J lost 3 bases, and 6 bases stayed unmatched. This CDR3 contains 14 residues. Per the germline V gene, CDR1 is WNHNN and CDR2 is SYGVQD (reference sequence). The CDR3 DNA reads as TGCGCCAGCAGTCCCGACAGGGAAAAAGAGACCCAGTACTTC. Its protein is CASSPDREKETQYF.

This clone has only a few counts. V usage is TRBV7-8 and J usage is TRBJ2-7, with D perhaps TRBD1 (6 bases). The length of the CDR3 is 14 residues. Germline lookup yields CDR1 SGHVS and CDR2 FQNEAQ. With 6 bases removed from V and 9 bases from J, the gap between germline ends came to 21 bases. CDR3 in DNA: TGTGCCAGCAGTTCCGGGACAAATCCGACGGGGCAGTACTTC. Protein sequence: CASSSGTNPTGQYF.

This clone was detected once. V usage is TRBV14 and J usage is TRBJ2-1; 14 bases map to TRBD2. The CDR3 is 17 amino acids. Germline CDR1 SGHDN, CDR2 FVKESK. Germline trimming cut 5 bases from V and 10 bases from J; bases unmatched to any gene: 13. The CDR3 protein is CASSNGAGLAGAWEQFF. As DNA, the CDR3 is TGTGCCAGCAGCAACGGGGCGGGACTAGCGGGAGCATGGGAGCAGTTCTTC.

The chain recombines TRBV28 with TRBJ2-3; D gene uncertain. In germline, CDR1 is MDHEN, CDR2 SYDVKM. Trimming took off 2 bases at V and 0 bases at J, with 6 bases between the two ends. This CDR3 contains 14 residues. CDR3 sequence (DNA): TGTGCCAGCAGTTTAGTTCCTAGCACAGATACGCAGTATTTT. This codes for CASSLVPSTDTQYF.

This sequence joins TRBV7-9 and TRBJ2-4; 9 bases match TRBD1. Losses at the gene ends were 5 bases for V and 0 bases for J; bases not matched to a gene: 5. This CDR3 has 16 amino acids. CDR1 and CDR2 (germline): SEHNR, FQNEAQ (reference sequence). CDR3 amino acids: CASSETGGIAKNIQYF. The CDR3 DNA reads as TGTGCCAGCAGCGAAACAGGGGGCATAGCCAAAAACATTCAGTACTTC.